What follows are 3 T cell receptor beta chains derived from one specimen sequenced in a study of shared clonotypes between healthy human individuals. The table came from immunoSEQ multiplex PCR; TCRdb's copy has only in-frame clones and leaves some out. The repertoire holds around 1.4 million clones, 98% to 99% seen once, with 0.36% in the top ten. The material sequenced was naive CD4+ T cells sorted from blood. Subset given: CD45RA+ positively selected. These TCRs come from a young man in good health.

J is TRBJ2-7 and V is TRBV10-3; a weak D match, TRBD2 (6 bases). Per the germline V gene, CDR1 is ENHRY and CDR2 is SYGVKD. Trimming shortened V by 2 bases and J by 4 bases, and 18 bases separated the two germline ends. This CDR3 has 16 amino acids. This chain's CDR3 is CAISELSGTRGYEQYF. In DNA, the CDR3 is TGTGCCATCAGTGAGCTGTCCGGGACCCGGGGGTACGAGCAGTACTTC.

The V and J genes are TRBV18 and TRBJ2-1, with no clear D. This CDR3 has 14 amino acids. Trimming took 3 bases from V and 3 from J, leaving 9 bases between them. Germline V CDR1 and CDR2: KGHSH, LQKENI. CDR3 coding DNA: TGTGCCAGCTCACCTCGGGCCGACTACAATGAGCAGTTCTTC. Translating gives CASSPRADYNEQFF.

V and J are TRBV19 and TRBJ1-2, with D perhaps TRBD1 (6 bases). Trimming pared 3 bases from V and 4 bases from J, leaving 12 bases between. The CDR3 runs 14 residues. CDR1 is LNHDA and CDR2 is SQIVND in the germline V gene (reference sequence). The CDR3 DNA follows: TGTGCCAGTAGTATCCTAGGACAGTCCTATGGCTACACCTTC. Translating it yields CASSILGQSYGYTF.